This note documents a single T cell receptor beta chain sequence. Its antigen is unidentified. These data belong to a study of T-cell memory formation after mild COVID-19. The study's findings and limits: Pre-infection memory already had some responding clones, implying cross-reactive memory joined. Second-wave clones that peaked on day 37 lacked confirmed SARS-CoV-2 specificity.

TCRdb independently ran MiXCR on the 5' RACE reads; one entry per CDR3 protein. The data show fewer than 60,000 distinct CDR3 sequences, roughly a quarter seen once. Unmatched junction bases numbered 1, after V lost 5 bases and J lost 1 base. CDR1 is SQVTM and CDR2 is ANQGSEA in the germline V gene. CDR3 length equals 12 residues. This chain links TRBV29-1 with TRBJ1-1; the match to TRBD1 covers 7 bases. This clonotype was obtained from a man aged 18 to 35 who had mild COVID-19 (a few samples of this study predate the infection). Cell type and time point are not known. The sequenced sample was PBMCs or a T cell subset sorted from them (not recorded which). The CDR3 region has the DNA TGCAGCGTTCGACAGGGGAACACTGAAGCTTTCTTT. Translated, it gives CSVRQGNTEAFF.